Sequencing of this TCR beta chain was carried out in a study of post-analysis software for immune sequencing data. Background on the study: Some patients lacked subtype; others had relapsing-remitting, secondary progressive or progressive-relapsing disease. Study-wide points: Among multiple sclerosis patients, normalized Chao1 diversity was significantly below that of controls. Samples from one preparation batch, clustered by F measure, grouped strongly together. Patients carried roughly 5 TRBV segments more frequently than controls did, and TRBV5-6, TRBV5-1 and TRBV20-1 were among them.

Concerning this clonotype: What it binds is not known.

Unique-molecular-identifier-tagged TCR beta cDNA libraries were used. cDNA molecules numbering 400,000 to 550,000 came from roughly 1 to 10 million T cells. MiXCR, run by TCRdb on the PCR reads, gives a single entry per CDR3 protein. The table records 400,000 to 500,000 distinct CDR3 sequences, about 39% of them present only once. The CDR3 covers 13 residues. V gave up 6 bases and J gave up 3 bases, with 12 bases separating them. Germline lookup yields CDR1 SQVTM and CDR2 ANQGSEA. This clonotype was obtained from a girl between 2 and 10 years old with multiple sclerosis. The V call is TRBV29-1, the J call TRBJ2-1, with D uncertain. Sequencing was carried out using blood. CDR3 protein: CSVRSPNYNEQFF. The CDR3 nucleotides are TGCAGCGTCCGTAGCCCGAACTACAATGAGCAGTTCTTC.